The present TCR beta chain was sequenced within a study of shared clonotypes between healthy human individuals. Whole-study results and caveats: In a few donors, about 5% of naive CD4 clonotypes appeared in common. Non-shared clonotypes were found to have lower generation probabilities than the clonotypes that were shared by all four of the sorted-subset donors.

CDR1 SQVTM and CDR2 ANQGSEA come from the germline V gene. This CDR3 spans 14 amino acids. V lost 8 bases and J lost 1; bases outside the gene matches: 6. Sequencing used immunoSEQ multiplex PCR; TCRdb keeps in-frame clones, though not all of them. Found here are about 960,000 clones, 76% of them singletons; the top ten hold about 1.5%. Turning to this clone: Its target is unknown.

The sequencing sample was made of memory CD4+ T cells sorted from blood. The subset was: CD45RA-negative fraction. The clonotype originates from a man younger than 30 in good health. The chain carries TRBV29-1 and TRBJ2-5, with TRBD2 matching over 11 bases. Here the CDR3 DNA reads TGCAGCATATCTAGCGGGGGGTTCCAAGAGACCCAGTACTTC. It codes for CSISSGGFQETQYF.